The 29 T cell receptor beta chains in this list originate from one sample, sequenced in a study of CD8+ T cells in alopecia areata (dated 2018 in TCRdb). Libraries were made using the immunoSEQ multiplex PCR assay. For TCR sequencing, RNA was extracted from every sample and reverse transcribed into cDNA to serve as template. Drawn from immuneACCESS, this table holds only the in-frame rearrangements with V and J called that TCRdb kept. Clones are partly lost; checked studies trace under half to an unresolved V gene and leave the rest unexplained. The sample has about 99,000 clones on record, around 59% of them singletons. The ten largest clonotypes hold roughly 9% of the sample. What was sequenced was CD4+ T cells sorted from blood. The receptor source for this set is a human donor in good health.

Comment on this clone: The same CDR3 is also encoded by other DNA sequences in this sample. The chain joins TRBV5-1 to TRBJ2-7; D not certain. Between the trimmed V and J ends, which lost 0 bases and 3 bases, there was a span of 4 bases. Germline lookup yields CDR1 SGHRS and CDR2 YFSETQ. The CDR3 covers 12 residues. The CDR3 here is CASSLGGYEQYF. The CDR3 DNA reads as TGCGCCAGCAGCTTGGGTGGCTACGAGCAGTACTTC.

This clone has a count of ten or more. The chain couples TRBV5-5 to TRBJ1-4, with a possible D match to TRBD1 (5 bases). V was cut by 0 bases and J by 10 bases, with 16 bases left in between. Germline CDR1 SGHKS, CDR2 YYEKEE (reference sequence). The CDR3 has 15 amino acids. The CDR3: CASSLDRPPMVKLFF. The CDR3 DNA is TGTGCCAGCAGCTTGGACAGGCCGCCAATGGTAAAACTGTTTTTT.

The chain carries TRBV7-2 and TRBJ1-1; D is possibly TRBD1 (5 bases). This CDR3 has 13 residues. The V gene's germline CDR1 is SGHTA and CDR2 FQGNSA. V gave up 7 bases and J gave up 5 bases, with 14 bases separating them. The CDR3 nucleotides are TGTGCCAGCACCCTCCAGGGCGGGACTGAAGCTTTCTTT. Its translation is CASTLQGGTEAFF.

This clone turned up a few times. The chain couples TRBV4-2 to TRBJ2-5, with 16 bases fitting TRBD2. Germline CDR1 and CDR2: LGHNA and YNFKEQ. The CDR3 has 17 residues. V lost 5 bases, J lost 2 bases, and 5 bases stayed unmatched. Here the CDR3 DNA reads TGTGCCAGCAGCACGGGACTAGCGGGGGGGATACAAGAGACCCAGTACTTC. Amino acid sequence: CASSTGLAGGIQETQYF.

Details on this clone: One end of the junction fails to match germline, which may point to a read error. CDR3 sequence: CASSGGPSTETQYF. In DNA, the CDR3 is TGTGCTAGCAGCGGGGGGCCTAGCACGGAGACCCAGTACTTC. The chain recombines TRBV7-7 with TRBJ2-5; the match to TRBD2 covers 9 bases. Germline CDR1 is SSHAT and CDR2 is FNYEAQ (reference sequence). The CDR3 consists of 14 residues.

V gene TRBV7-8 combines with J gene TRBJ2-5; 8 bases map to TRBD2. The CDR3 runs 14 residues. Germline V lookup: CDR1 SGHVS, CDR2 FQNEAQ. The junction had 8 bases not matched to a gene; V was cut back by 6 bases and J by 5 bases. In DNA form, the CDR3 reads TGTGCCAGCAGGTGGGGGGGACTAGTGGAGACCCAGTACTTC. Translated, it gives CASRWGGLVETQYF.

This clone turned up a few times. The chain employs TRBV28 and TRBJ1-3, with 7 bases lining up with TRBD1. The CDR3 has 14 amino acids. Germline CDR1 is MDHEN and CDR2 is SYDVKM. Germline trimming cut 6 bases from V and 5 bases from J; bases unmatched to any gene: 7. The CDR3 protein is CASRLGTARNTIYF. DNA of the CDR3: TGTGCCAGCAGGCTGGGGACAGCCCGAAACACCATATATTTT.

This chain joins TRBV28 and TRBJ2-7; the match to TRBD1 covers 7 bases. CDR1 MDHEN and CDR2 SYDVKM come from the germline V gene. This CDR3 contains 14 residues. The V segment lost 3 bases and the J segment 3 bases; nucleotides outside the gene matches: 5. The CDR3 coding sequence is TGTGCCAGCAGTTTTTTCAGGGGGAACTACGAGCAGTACTTC. Protein sequence: CASSFFRGNYEQYF.

The chain has TRBV5-1 and TRBJ2-3, with TRBD1 identical over 10 bases. Germline-derived CDR1 and CDR2 are SGHRS and YFSETQ. The CDR3 contains 12 residues. J was trimmed by 10 bases and V by 4 bases; bases with no gene match: 3. The CDR3 loop reads CASSGQGVAQYF. The DNA of the CDR3 is TGCGCCAGCAGCGGACAGGGGGTTGCGCAGTATTTT.

The chain combines TRBV27 with TRBJ2-3; 7 bases map to TRBD1. CDR3 size: 14 residues. Germline V CDR1 and CDR2: MNHEY, SMNVEV (reference sequence). J lost 2 bases, V lost 10 bases, and 9 bases had no gene match. Written as DNA, the CDR3 is TGTGCCACCGGGGACAGACACTACACAGATACGCAGTATTTT. Translating it yields CATGDRHYTDTQYF.

V and J are TRBV29-1 and TRBJ2-2; D gene uncertain. The CDR3 totals 14 residues. CDR1 is SQVTM, CDR2 ANQGSEA, per germline. The V end was cut by 6 bases, the J end by 2 bases, with 13 bases between. The chain's CDR3 is CSVLTGINTGELFF. In DNA form, the CDR3 reads TGCAGCGTCCTGACTGGGATTAACACCGGGGAGCTGTTTTTT.

This CDR3 reads CASSYRSGPSYEQYF. In DNA form, the CDR3 reads TGTGCCAGCAGCTACAGATCCGGACCGAGCTACGAGCAGTACTTC. The rearrangement uses TRBV13 and TRBJ2-7; D call uncertain. V dropped 4 bases and J dropped 3 bases, with 16 bases sitting between them. The length of the CDR3 is 15 residues. Germline assignment: CDR1 PRHDT and CDR2 FYEKMQ (reference sequence).

This rearrangement joins TRBV5-1 to TRBJ2-5, with 7 bases that match TRBD1. Trimming at V came to 0 bases and at J to 4 bases, leaving 6 bases not matched to a gene. The CDR3 spans 15 residues. Looked up from germline, CDR1 is SGHRS and CDR2 is YFSETQ. CDR3 sequence reads: CASSLVGQVRETQYF. The CDR3 DNA reads TGCGCCAGCAGCTTGGTCGGACAGGTCCGAGAGACCCAGTACTTC. Supplemented by reference TRBV5-1 and TRBJ2-5, the full variable domain reads KAGVTQTPRYLIKTRGQQVTLSCSPISGHRSVSWYQQTPGQGLQFLFEYFSETQRNKGNFPGRFSGRQFSNSRSEMNVSTLELGDSALYLCASSLVGQVRETQYFGPGTRLLVL.

The rearrangement uses TRBV30 and TRBJ1-5; the D gene is possibly TRBD1 (5 bases). The germline CDR1 and CDR2 sequences are GTSNPN and SVGIG (reference sequence). The CDR3 is 13 residues long. V was pared by 1 base and J by 6 bases, with 10 bases between. CDR3 sequence (DNA): TGTGCCTGGAGTGGGCTTGGGGGTCAGCCCCAGCATTTT. This sequence encodes CAWSGLGGQPQHF.

The gene calls are TRBV7-9 and TRBJ1-1; TRBD1 might be the D (5 bases). The CDR3 length is 14 residues. Per germline, CDR1 SEHNR and CDR2 FQNEAQ (reference sequence). Trimming stripped 5 bases from V and 1 base from J, with 11 bases between. The CDR3 sequence is CASSRTRENTEAFF. The DNA of the CDR3 is TGTGCCAGCAGCCGAACCAGGGAGAACACTGAAGCTTTCTTT.

This chain joins TRBV15 and TRBJ1-2; TRBD1 is a possible D gene (6 bases). Deletions cut 1 base from V and 7 bases from J, with 13 bases between. This CDR3 contains 14 residues. Germline CDR1 reads LNHNV; CDR2 reads YYDKDF (reference sequence). CDR3 region: CATSRGRGPFGYTF. The CDR3 DNA reads TGTGCCACCAGCAGAGGCCGGGGGCCCTTTGGCTACACCTTC.

The chain is built from TRBV27 and TRBJ1-2; D not resolved. Trimming shortened V by 0 bases and J by 10 bases, and 15 bases separated the two germline ends. Germline assignment: CDR1 MNHEY and CDR2 SMNVEV (reference sequence). This CDR3 region has 14 residues. DNA for the CDR3: TGTGCCAGCAGTTTATCCCCAAGACGAGAGACCTACACCTTC. Protein: CASSLSPRRETYTF.

The rearrangement links TRBV9 to TRBJ2-1; TRBD1 aligns across 7 bases. Germline CDR1 SGDLS, CDR2 YYNGEE. Germline trimming cut 0 bases from V and 13 bases from J; bases unmatched to any gene: 10. CDR3 length: 14 amino acids. CDR3 sequence: CASSVDHLTGVQFF. The CDR3 DNA is TGTGCCAGCAGCGTAGACCACCTCACAGGGGTACAGTTCTTC.

This chain links TRBV7-2 with TRBJ2-3, with D perhaps TRBD2 (6 bases). Germline V gene data show CDR1 as SGHTA and CDR2 as FQGNSA. This CDR3 has 14 residues. The V and J ends lost 1 base and 2 bases respectively, with 7 bases between them. The CDR3 DNA follows: TGTGCCAGCAGCTTAGGCGGGAACACAGATACGCAGTATTTT. Amino acid sequence: CASSLGGNTDTQYF.

V is TRBV11-2 and J is TRBJ2-2, with TRBD1 matching over 9 bases. Looked up from germline, CDR1 is SGHAT and CDR2 is FQNNGV. V gave up 4 bases and J gave up 1 base; unmatched junction bases: 7. This CDR3 spans 17 amino acids. The CDR3 region has the DNA TGTGCCAGCAGCTCAAACAGGGGGCTGGGGAACACCGGGGAGCTGTTTTTT. Residues: CASSSNRGLGNTGELFF.

CDR3 residues: CATSREGLAGGYRETQYF. The CDR3 bases are TGTGCCACCAGCAGAGAAGGACTAGCGGGGGGGTACAGAGAGACCCAGTACTTC. The chain combines TRBV15 with TRBJ2-5; 15 bases are a match to TRBD2. With V trimmed by 0 bases and J by 4 bases, 6 bases remained unmatched. CDR3 length: 18 residues. Germline V gene lookup returns CDR1 LNHNV and CDR2 YYDKDF (reference sequence).

The rearrangement joins TRBV6-1 to TRBJ2-3; a possible D gene is TRBD2 (6 bases). The CDR3 is made up of 14 amino acids. The germline V and J ends were trimmed by 8 bases and 4 bases, with 16 bases remaining between them. CDR1 and CDR2 from the germline V gene are MNHNS and SASEGT. The CDR3 sequence is CASALGGGSDTQYF. The CDR3, as DNA: TGTGCCAGCGCCTTGGGGGGAGGATCAGATACGCAGTATTTT.

The J gene is TRBJ1-2, the V gene TRBV27; D ambiguous. With 4 bases removed from V and 9 bases from J, the gap between germline ends came to 15 bases. The CDR3 consists of 13 residues. Germline V lookup: CDR1 MNHEY, CDR2 SMNVEV (reference sequence). CDR3 sequence: CASSSHISISYTF. The CDR3 DNA reads as TGTGCCAGCAGTTCCCATATTTCTATAAGCTACACCTTC.

This clone came up once. This chain connects TRBV7-8 to TRBJ2-1; TRBD1 matches at 8 bases. Germline CDR1 reads SGHVS; CDR2 reads FQNEAQ. The V and J ends lost 1 base and 4 bases, in that order; junction bases with no gene match: 12. CDR3 length equals 18 residues. The CDR3 bases are TGTGCCAGCAGCTTAGGAGTCAGGGGGCCCAGGGGGTACAATGAGCAGTTCTTC. This encodes CASSLGVRGPRGYNEQFF.

As concerns this clone: Other nucleotide sequences from this sample produce the same CDR3. The chain links TRBV7-2 to TRBJ1-5, with a weak D call TRBD1 (6 bases). V lost 1 base and J lost 7, with 11 bases in between. The CDR3 totals 14 residues. CDR1 and CDR2 from the germline V gene are SGHTA and FQGNSA. This chain's CDR3 is CASSLVGGDQPQHF. For the CDR3, the DNA is TGTGCCAGCAGCTTAGTCGGGGGCGACCAGCCCCAGCATTTT.

The sample holds many counts of this clone. The chain employs TRBV25-1 and TRBJ2-3; D ambiguous. This CDR3 contains 14 residues. Germline assignment: CDR1 MGHDK and CDR2 SYGVNS. The V gene lost 0 bases and the J gene lost 3 bases, with 7 bases spanning the gap. The CDR3 nucleotides read TGTGCCAGCAGTGAATATCCGCTAACAGATACGCAGTATTTT. As protein: CASSEYPLTDTQYF.

This chain joins TRBV30 and TRBJ2-5, with D possibly matching TRBD2 (6 bases). With 3 bases removed from V and 5 bases from J, the gap between germline ends came to 10 bases. This CDR3 is 12 amino acids long. In germline, CDR1 is GTSNPN, CDR2 SVGIG (reference sequence). The CDR3 region has the DNA TGTGCCTGGAGCGGGGGAGCGGAGACCCAGTACTTC. Its translation: CAWSGGAETQYF.

The CDR3 is CSVVSFVGQGVTDTQYF. The CDR3, as DNA: TGCAGCGTTGTAAGTTTTGTAGGACAGGGTGTCACAGATACGCAGTATTTT. The rearrangement uses TRBV29-1 and TRBJ2-3, with 8 bases that match TRBD1. After removal of 4 bases from V and 2 bases from J, the junction contained 14 bases not matched to a gene. The germline V gene encodes CDR1 SQVTM and CDR2 ANQGSEA. This CDR3 contains 17 residues.

V and J are TRBV5-1 and TRBJ1-1; TRBD1 might be the D (5 bases). Germline V gives CDR1 SGHRS, CDR2 YFSETQ. V was clipped by 4 bases and J by 4 bases, with 11 bases between them. The CDR3 covers 13 residues. DNA of the CDR3: TGCGCCAGCAGCCTTGACGGGGGCACTGAAGCTTTCTTT. It encodes CASSLDGGTEAFF.